This TCR beta chain was recorded in a study of PD-1 blockade in classical Hodgkin lymphoma. CDR3 length: 14 amino acids. With 3 bases clipped from V and 8 bases from J, the junction kept 8 bases outside the gene matches. CDR1 is LNHDA, CDR2 SQIVND, per germline (reference sequence). Time point given: cycle 4 day 1 (C4D1), after about 6 weeks of nivolumab. After autologous stem cell transplantation all patients relapsed, and prior brentuximab vedotin exposure differed between cohorts. Magnetic negative selection was used to purify CD8+ T cells from thawed PBMCs. Measured with immunoSEQ multiplex PCR; TCRdb has only the in-frame clones, and not every one. Here the sample spans 2,000 to 3,000 clones, roughly 68% being singletons.

This clonotype originated in a human donor with classical Hodgkin lymphoma. The sequences come from CD8+ T cells from blood, collected before the fourth cycle of nivolumab. The chain recombines TRBV19 with TRBJ1-2; 8 positions agree with TRBD1. CDR3 in amino acids: CASSMSGQGGGYTF. In DNA, the CDR3 is TGTGCCAGTAGTATGAGTGGACAGGGTGGCGGCTACACCTTC.